This TCR beta chain is drawn from a study of blood T cell repertoires in COVID-19. TCRdb's copy holds only in-frame clones and misses some; the assay was immunoSEQ multiplex PCR. This table holds more than 90,000 clones, about 85% found once. The sequence was obtained from a human donor in a cohort sampled during active COVID-19. The sample comprised peripheral blood.

In DNA, the CDR3 is TGTGCCAGCAGCCCCAACTATGGGTATGGCTACACCTTC. Protein: CASSPNYGYGYTF. The chain employs TRBV3-1 (or the pseudogene TRBV3-2) and TRBJ1-2; unclear D gene. V lost 4 bases to trimming and J lost 5 bases, with 11 bases between them. CDR3 length: 13 residues. Germline V gives CDR1 LGHDT, CDR2 YNNKEL (reference sequence).